This T cell receptor (beta chain) was profiled in a study of T cells in pancreatic ductal adenocarcinoma. TCRdb keeps only in-frame clones here, not all; method: immunoSEQ multiplex PCR. This sample has approximately 97,000 clones, with nearly 95% found just once. No neoadjuvant therapy was given to the selected pancreatic ductal adenocarcinoma patients before their surgery. Per the germline V gene, CDR1 is SGHRS and CDR2 is YFSETQ. The CDR3 has 16 amino acids. V lost 4 bases and J lost 0, with 13 bases in between. The receptor was isolated from a human donor with pancreatic ductal adenocarcinoma. The J gene is TRBJ1-4, the V gene TRBV5-1; D is perhaps TRBD1 (5 bases). Sequenced material: PBMCs. CDR3 nucleotides: TGCGCCAGCAGCACTTCGACAGCCTCAACTAATGAAAAACTGTTTTTT. Its protein product is CASSTSTASTNEKLFF.